The 9 T cell receptor beta chains below come from one sample, sequenced in a study of T cell responses to AZD1222 COVID-19 vaccine. Data came from immunoSEQ multiplex PCR; TCRdb stores just in-frame clones and leaves some out. The repertoire has some 130,000 clones, nearly 95% of them found once; the top ten carry 0.91%. Sequences were derived from peripheral blood, sampled on day 0 of AZD1222 vaccination. The origin of the receptors is an adult in good health.

The J gene is TRBJ1-2, the V gene TRBV19; 7 nucleotides line up with TRBD1. With V trimmed by 6 bases and J by 4 bases, 8 bases remained unmatched. The length of the CDR3 is 14 residues. The germline CDR1 and CDR2 sequences are LNHDA and SQIVND (reference sequence). The CDR3 spells CASSYRDRIYGYTF. In nucleotides, the CDR3 is TGTGCCAGTAGCTACCGGGACAGAATCTATGGCTACACCTTC.

The rearrangement uses TRBV11-2 and TRBJ2-3; TRBD2 agrees at 13 bases. The CDR3 is 18 residues long. J was trimmed by 2 bases and V by 6 bases; bases with no gene match: 11. CDR1 is SGHAT and CDR2 is FQNNGV in the germline V gene. The DNA of the CDR3 is TGTGCCAGCAGTCTTAGACTAGCGGGGGGTCTCCCCACAGATACGCAGTATTTT. Amino acid sequence: CASSLRLAGGLPTDTQYF.

The chain combines TRBV9 with TRBJ1-1; possible D gene TRBD1, 6 bases. The germline V and J ends were trimmed by 2 bases and 5 bases, with 13 bases remaining between them. CDR1 and CDR2 from the germline V gene are SGDLS and YYNGEE. This CDR3 is 14 amino acids long. DNA for the CDR3: TGTGCCAGCAGCGTTGGGGCAGGGGCGACTGAAGCTTTCTTT. This translates into CASSVGAGATEAFF. The whole variable domain, filled in from reference TRBV9 and TRBJ1-1, reads DSGVTQTPKHLITATGQRVTLRCSPRSGDLSVYWYQQSLDQGLQFLIQYYNGEERAKGNILERFSAQQFPDLHSELNLSSLELGDSALYFCASSVGAGATEAFFGQGTRLTVV.

The CDR3 DNA reads TGTGCCAGCAGCTGGAGACAACCCGAGAACACCGGGGAGCTGTTTTTT. This codes for CASSWRQPENTGELFF. This chain uses TRBV7-6 with TRBJ2-2; the D is unclear. The CDR3 extends over 16 amino acids. V lost 4 bases and J 1 base, leaving 13 bases between the germline ends. The germline CDR1 and CDR2 sequences are SGHVS and FNYEAQ.

The chain combines TRBV27 with TRBJ1-3; no firm D call. V lost 6 bases, J lost 0 bases, and 6 bases lay in between. The CDR3 extends over 13 amino acids. CDR1 and CDR2 (germline): MNHEY, SMNVEV (reference sequence). The CDR3 region is CASRESSGNTIYF. The CDR3 region has the DNA TGTGCCAGCAGGGAAAGCTCTGGAAACACCATATATTTT.

In DNA form, the CDR3 reads TGCGCCAGCAGCTTGAATCTCCCCGGGGCCTACAATGAGCAGTTCTTC. This gives the protein CASSLNLPGAYNEQFF. The chain links TRBV5-1 to TRBJ2-1, with a possible D match to TRBD2 (5 bases). The CDR3 is 16 residues long. The V gene's germline CDR1 is SGHRS and CDR2 YFSETQ. The V and J ends lost 1 base and 2 bases respectively, with 13 bases between them.

This clone was picked up one time. CDR3: CASSVGDSGGRGETQYF. CDR3 in DNA: TGTGCCAGCAGCGTAGGAGATAGCGGGGGGCGCGGAGAGACCCAGTACTTC. The chain has TRBV9 and TRBJ2-5, with TRBD2 matching 10 bases. Germline V CDR1 and CDR2: SGDLS, YYNGEE. The V segment lost 0 bases and the J segment 4 bases; nucleotides outside the gene matches: 9. This CDR3 region has 17 residues.

This chain links TRBV5-1 with TRBJ1-2; the D gene is possibly TRBD1 (5 bases). CDR1 is SGHRS and CDR2 is YFSETQ in the germline V gene. V lost 0 bases and J 4 bases, leaving 10 bases between the germline ends. There are 14 residues in the CDR3. The CDR3 region is CASSLAQGGYGYTF. The CDR3 DNA reads TGCGCCAGCAGCTTGGCCCAGGGAGGCTATGGCTACACCTTC.

This chain uses TRBV6-1 with TRBJ2-1; D is perhaps TRBD1 or TRBD2 (6 bases each). From germline, CDR1 is MNHNS and CDR2 SASEGT. This CDR3 contains 15 residues. The V end was cut by 1 base, the J end by 7 bases, with 14 bases between. The CDR3 loop is CASSEEPGALNEQFF. Here the CDR3 DNA reads TGTGCCAGCAGTGAAGAGCCGGGGGCCTTAAATGAGCAGTTCTTC.